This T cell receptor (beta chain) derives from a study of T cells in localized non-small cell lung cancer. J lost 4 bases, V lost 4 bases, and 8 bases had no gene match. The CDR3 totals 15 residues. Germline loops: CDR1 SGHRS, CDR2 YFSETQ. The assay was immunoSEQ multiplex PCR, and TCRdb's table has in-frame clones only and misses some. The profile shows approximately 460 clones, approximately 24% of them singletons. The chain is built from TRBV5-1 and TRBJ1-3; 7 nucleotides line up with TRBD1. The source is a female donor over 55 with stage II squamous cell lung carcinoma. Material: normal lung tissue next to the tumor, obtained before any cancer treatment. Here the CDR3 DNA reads TGCGCCAGCAGCGAATCGACAGGGAGGGGAAACACCATATATTTT. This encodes CASSESTGRGNTIYF. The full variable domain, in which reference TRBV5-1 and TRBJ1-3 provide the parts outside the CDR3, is KAGVTQTPRYLIKTRGQQVTLSCSPISGHRSVSWYQQTPGQGLQFLFEYFSETQRNKGNFPGRFSGRQFSNSRSEMNVSTLELGDSALYLCASSESTGRGNTIYFGEGSWLTVV.